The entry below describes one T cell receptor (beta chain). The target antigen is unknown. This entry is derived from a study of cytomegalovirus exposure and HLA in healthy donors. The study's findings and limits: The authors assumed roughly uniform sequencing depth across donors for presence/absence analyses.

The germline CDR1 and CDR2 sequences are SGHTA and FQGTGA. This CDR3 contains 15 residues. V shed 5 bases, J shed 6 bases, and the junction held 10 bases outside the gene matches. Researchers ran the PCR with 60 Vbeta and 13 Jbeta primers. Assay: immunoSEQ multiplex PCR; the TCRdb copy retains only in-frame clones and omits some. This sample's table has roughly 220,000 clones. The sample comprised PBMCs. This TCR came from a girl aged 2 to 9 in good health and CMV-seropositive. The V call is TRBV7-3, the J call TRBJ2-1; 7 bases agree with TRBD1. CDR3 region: CASSLQGDRSNEQFF. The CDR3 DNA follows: TGTGCCAGCAGCCTTCAGGGGGACCGCTCCAATGAGCAGTTCTTC.